The T cell receptor (beta chain) described here comes from a study of blood T cell repertoires in COVID-19. Study context: The samples span acute and convalescent COVID-19 from the United States, Italy and Spain. PBMCs, B-cell-depleted T cells, or T cells provided the cDNA or gDNA that made up the material.

Source study methods: For nucleated cells, counts were estimated from reference gene primer amplification. The assay was immunoSEQ multiplex PCR, and TCRdb's table has in-frame clones only and misses some. D and trimming come from the DNA, and the V and J calls and clone size come from that table. The profile shows about 81,000 clones, roughly 91% of them singletons. The CDR3 runs 17 residues. The germline V gene has CDR1 SGHDT and CDR2 YYEEEE. V was clipped by 0 bases and J by 7 bases; unmatched bases: 8. The chain links TRBV5-6 to TRBJ2-1; 12 bases match TRBD2. Sample: peripheral blood. The TCR comes from a woman in her forties or fifties in a cohort sampled during active COVID-19. CDR3 sequence: CASSLESSGRAENEQFF. CDR3 nucleotides: TGTGCCAGCAGCTTGGAGTCTAGCGGGAGGGCAGAAAATGAGCAGTTCTTC.